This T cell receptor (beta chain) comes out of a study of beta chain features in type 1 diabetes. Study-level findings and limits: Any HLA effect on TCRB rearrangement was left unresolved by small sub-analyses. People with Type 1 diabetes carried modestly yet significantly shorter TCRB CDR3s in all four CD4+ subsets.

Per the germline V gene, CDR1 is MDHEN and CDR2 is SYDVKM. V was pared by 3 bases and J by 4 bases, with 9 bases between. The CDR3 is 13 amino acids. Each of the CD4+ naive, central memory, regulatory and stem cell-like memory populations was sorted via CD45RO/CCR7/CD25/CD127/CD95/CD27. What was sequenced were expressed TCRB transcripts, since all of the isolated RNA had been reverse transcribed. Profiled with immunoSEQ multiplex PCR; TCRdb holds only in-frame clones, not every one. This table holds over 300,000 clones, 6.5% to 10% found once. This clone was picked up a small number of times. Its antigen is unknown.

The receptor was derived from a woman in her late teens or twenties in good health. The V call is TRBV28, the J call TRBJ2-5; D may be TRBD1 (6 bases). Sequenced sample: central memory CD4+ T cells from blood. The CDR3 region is CASSFNRAETQYF. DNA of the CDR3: TGTGCCAGCAGTTTCAACAGGGCAGAGACCCAGTACTTC.